This T cell receptor (beta chain) was captured by sequencing in a study of T cell responses to AZD1222 COVID-19 vaccine. Between the trimmed V and J ends, which lost 4 bases and 4 bases, there was a span of 7 bases. Germline values: CDR1 MDHEN, CDR2 SYDVKM. This CDR3 is 12 amino acids long. Generated by immunoSEQ multiplex PCR, the TCRdb table keeps only in-frame clones and is missing some. Of about 120,000 clones detected, 88% appear once; the ten largest clones hold over 3%. The clonotype originates from an adult in good health. The sequencing here drew on peripheral blood, taken on day 0 of AZD1222 vaccination. V gene TRBV28 combines with J gene TRBJ1-2, with D uncertain. CDR3 bases: TGTGCCAGCAGTTCCGGGGTCTATGGCTACACCTTC. This encodes CASSSGVYGYTF.